The clone carrying this T cell receptor beta chain was detected ten times or more. The antigen remains unidentified. The sample belongs to a study of regulatory T cells in long-lasting Graves disease. Study findings and constraints: Relative to new patients (roughly 970), persistent patients exhibited greater sharing of public clonotypes (approximately 3,000).

The time point is: newly diagnosed GD, antithyroid drugs for less than 3 months. Construction of the TCR library relied on RNA isolated from PBMCs. American Thyroid Association guidelines served as the basis for diagnosing Graves' disease. The CDR3 covers 15 residues. V gave up 8 bases and J gave up 4 bases; unmatched junction bases: 9. Germline loops: CDR1 SQVTM, CDR2 ANQGSEA. Assembly of TCR beta libraries relied on iRepertoire HTBI primers together with Arm-PCR of CDR3 regions. TCRdb passed the multiplex PCR reads through MiXCR, listing each CDR3 protein once. The data show roughly 420,000 distinct CDR3 sequences, about a sixth seen once. These same data were also listed under a study on T cells in Graves' hyperthyroidism and ophthalmopathy. Per that paper: During a first-round RT-PCR of the TCR CDR3, the HTBI primer set was used. Blood also showed most of the thyroid clonotypes that were expanded above 0.001.

This receptor was obtained from a woman aged 25 to 39 with Graves disease. V gene TRBV29-1 combines with J gene TRBJ2-3; 13 positions agree with TRBD2. Sequenced here: peripheral blood mononuclear cells (PBMCs), sampled at new diagnosis, from a patient treated with antithyroid drugs. Here the CDR3 DNA reads TGCAGCCTAACTCTACTAGCGGGAGGGGCAGATACGCAGTATTTT. Translated, it gives CSLTLLAGGADTQYF.